The sequence of this TCR beta chain was determined in a study of T cell changes during pregnancy in multiple sclerosis. The table came from immunoSEQ multiplex PCR; TCRdb's copy has only in-frame clones and leaves some out. The sample has fewer than 75,000 clones; approximately 90% are singletons. The CDR3 contains 17 residues. Germline CDR1 is SEHNR and CDR2 is FQNEAQ (reference sequence). Trimming shortened V by 1 base and J by 6 bases, and 19 bases separated the two germline ends. The chain employs TRBV7-9 and TRBJ2-1; D perhaps matches TRBD1 (6 bases). The source of this sequence is a female donor in good health, enrolled as a control in a pregnancy study. Source: peripheral blood, taken after pregnancy. The CDR3 nucleotides are TGTGCCAGCAGCTTAGATTTTACAGGGTGGTCTCTCAATGAGCAGTTCTTC. The encoded protein is CASSLDFTGWSLNEQFF.